Shown below are 25 T cell receptor beta chains from a single sample sequenced in a study of blood T cell repertoires in COVID-19. Data came from immunoSEQ multiplex PCR; TCRdb stores just in-frame clones and leaves some out. The sample lists tens of thousands of clones; about 83% were seen once. The sample taken for sequencing was peripheral blood. The receptors were sampled from a human donor in a cohort sampled during active COVID-19.

The CDR3 loop reads CASSEGTLGGEQYF. The CDR3 nucleotides read TGCGCCAGCAGTGAGGGGACTCTCGGTGGCGAGCAGTACTTC. The chain joins TRBV10-1 to TRBJ2-7; tentatively, D is TRBD2 (6 bases). Germline CDR1 is WNHNN and CDR2 is SYGVQD (reference sequence). This CDR3 has 14 amino acids. Trimming removed 2 bases at V and 6 bases at J, with 14 bases between.

The chain combines TRBV9 with TRBJ2-3, with D perhaps matching TRBD1 (6 bases). Germline assignment: CDR1 SGDLS and CDR2 YYNGEE. V shed 1 base and J shed 7 bases, with 10 bases lying between them. This CDR3 is 13 amino acids long. CDR3 sequence (DNA): TGTGCCAGCAGCGTATTACAGGGATATACGCAGTATTTT. Amino acids: CASSVLQGYTQYF.

This chain's CDR3 is CATTPVSGHQETQYF. CDR3 bases: TGTGCCACCACCCCGGTTAGCGGGCACCAAGAGACCCAGTACTTC. The V call is TRBV6-2 or TRBV6-3, the J call TRBJ2-5, with 7 bases matching TRBD2. The junction had 11 bases not matched to a gene; V was cut back by 10 bases and J by 0 bases. CDR1 and CDR2 (germline): MNHEY, SVGEGT. The CDR3 sequence is 15 residues long.

The chain couples TRBV2 to TRBJ1-6; 7 bases align to TRBD1. V lost 10 bases, J lost 7 bases, and 10 bases stayed unmatched. Germline V CDR1 and CDR2: SNHLY, FYNNEI. CDR3 length: 14 amino acids. For the CDR3, the DNA is TGTGCCATTCAGACAGGGCCAACAAATTCACCCCTCCACTTT. This gives the protein CAIQTGPTNSPLHF.

The V and J genes are TRBV6-1 and TRBJ1-2; D uncertain. Looked up from germline, CDR1 is MNHNS and CDR2 is SASEGT. Trimming took 1 base from V and 4 from J, leaving 13 bases between them. The CDR3 length is 15 residues. CDR3 sequence: CASSEDEGTLYGYTF. CDR3 in DNA: TGTGCCAGCAGTGAAGATGAGGGTACGCTCTATGGCTACACCTTC.

The chain employs TRBV5-4 and TRBJ2-1; 9 bases line up with TRBD1. Germline CDR1 and CDR2: SGHNT and YYREEE (reference sequence). The CDR3 is 15 residues long. The J segment lost 6 bases and the V segment lost 4 bases, leaving 8 bases of the junction unmatched. Here the CDR3 DNA reads TGTGCCAGCAGCCACCGGGACAGGGTATCCAATGAGCAGTTCTTC. Translation gives CASSHRDRVSNEQFF.

V is TRBV27 and J is TRBJ1-2, with D possibly being TRBD1 (6 bases). This CDR3 comprises 13 residues. Between the trimmed V and J ends, which lost 3 bases and 4 bases, there was a span of 9 bases. Germline lookup yields CDR1 MNHEY and CDR2 SMNVEV (reference sequence). The DNA of the CDR3 is TGTGCCAGCAGTTTTGACAGGTCCTATGGCTACACCTTC. Translated, it gives CASSFDRSYGYTF.

The chain employs TRBV12-3 or TRBV12-4 and TRBJ1-2; the D is unclear. This CDR3 has 13 residues. Trimming took off 3 bases at V and 8 bases at J, with 13 bases between the two ends. Here the CDR3 reads CASSFGVVRGYTF. DNA of the CDR3: TGTGCCAGCAGTTTCGGAGTCGTACGGGGCTACACCTTC.

V is TRBV10-1 and J is TRBJ2-1, with 9 bases matching TRBD2. This CDR3 region has 15 residues. From germline, CDR1 is WNHNN and CDR2 SYGVQD (reference sequence). The V gene end was trimmed by 2 bases and the J gene end by 9 bases; junction bases not matched to a gene: 8. Here the CDR3 reads CASSEASGTLGEQFF. In DNA, the CDR3 is TGCGCCAGCAGTGAGGCTAGCGGGACATTGGGTGAGCAGTTCTTC.

The chain carries TRBV18 and TRBJ2-3, with D uncertain. V lost 4 bases and J lost 2, with 7 bases in between. The germline V gene encodes CDR1 KGHSH and CDR2 LQKENI. The CDR3 sequence is 13 residues long. The CDR3 here is CASSLGATDTQYF. The CDR3 region has the DNA TGTGCCAGCTCACTCGGTGCCACAGATACGCAGTATTTT.

In this sample, this clone turned up a few times. CDR3 nucleotide sequence: TGTGCCAGCAGCCCAGCGCCCGGGACAGGGGAAGTATGGAATCAGCCCCAGCATTTT. Translation gives CASSPAPGTGEVWNQPQHF. This chain links TRBV7-8 with TRBJ1-5, with 10 bases matching TRBD1. This CDR3 region has 19 residues. V lost 5 bases to trimming and J lost 4 bases; unmatched junction nucleotides: 17. Looked up from germline, CDR1 is SGHVS and CDR2 is FQNEAQ.

CDR3 loop: CASSGRQGSDTGELFF. The CDR3 region has the DNA TGTGCCAGCAGCGGCCGACAGGGGAGCGACACCGGGGAGCTGTTTTTT. The chain recombines TRBV5-4 with TRBJ2-2; 8 nucleotides align to TRBD1. The CDR3 consists of 16 residues. The V segment lost 4 bases and the J segment 3 bases; nucleotides outside the gene matches: 8. CDR1 SGHNT and CDR2 YYREEE come from the germline V gene (reference sequence).

The chain links TRBV12-3 or TRBV12-4 to TRBJ2-2; perhaps TRBD2 as D (6 bases). Trimming left V 6 bases short and J 7 bases short, with 12 bases between. The CDR3 contains 13 residues. The CDR3 here is CASSGTWVGELFF. Here the CDR3 DNA reads TGTGCCAGCAGCGGGACTTGGGTCGGGGAGCTGTTTTTT.

In its sample, this clone was seen once. The rearrangement links TRBV5-5 to TRBJ1-2; a possible D gene is TRBD1 (5 bases). Trimming stripped 2 bases from V and 0 bases from J, with 14 bases between. From germline, CDR1 is SGHKS and CDR2 YYEKEE (reference sequence). The CDR3 extends over 16 amino acids. The CDR3 is CASSLYPQDPNYGYTF. DNA of the CDR3: TGTGCCAGCAGCTTATATCCACAGGACCCTAACTATGGCTACACCTTC.

The rearrangement joins TRBV27 to TRBJ1-4, with D unresolved. The CDR3 length is 13 residues. The germline V and J ends were trimmed by 7 bases and 0 bases, with 6 bases remaining between them. CDR1 MNHEY and CDR2 SMNVEV come from the germline V gene (reference sequence). The CDR3 DNA reads as TGTGCCAGCACCCGGGCAACTAATGAAAAACTGTTTTTT. Its translation: CASTRATNEKLFF. The entire variable domain, with the rest obtained from reference TRBV27 and TRBJ1-4, is as follows: EAQVTQNPRYLITVTGKKLTVTCSQNMNHEYMSWYRQDPGLGLRQIYYSMNVEVTDKGDVPEGYKVSRKEKRNFPLILESPSPNQTSLYFCASTRATNEKLFFGSGTQLSVL.

The chain carries TRBV3-1 (or the pseudogene TRBV3-2) and TRBJ2-2; 14 positions match TRBD2. V shed 0 bases, J shed 4 bases, and the junction held 4 bases outside the gene matches. Germline CDR1 and CDR2: LGHDT and YNNKEL (reference sequence). The CDR3 runs to 18 residues. DNA for the CDR3: TGTGCCAGCAGCCAAGAGGGACTAGCGGGAGTAGGCACCGGGGAGCTGTTTTTT. It encodes CASSQEGLAGVGTGELFF.

The rearrangement joins TRBV4-2 to TRBJ1-1; 7 bases agree with TRBD1. This CDR3 contains 13 residues. Germline V CDR1 and CDR2: LGHNA, YNFKEQ. V was clipped by 4 bases and J by 7 bases; unmatched bases: 6. The CDR3 region is CASSRGTEIEAFF. CDR3 coding DNA: TGTGCCAGCAGCCGTGGGACAGAAATTGAAGCTTTCTTT.

The rearrangement links TRBV28 to TRBJ1-1, with 9 bases fitting TRBD1. The junction had 7 bases not matched to a gene; V was cut back by 6 bases and J by 2 bases. Germline V CDR1 and CDR2: MDHEN, SYDVKM. The CDR3 length is 15 residues. The CDR3 region has the DNA TGTGCCAGCAGCTTACACAGGGGGCAAAACACTGAAGCTTTCTTT. It specifies CASSLHRGQNTEAFF.

The chain uses TRBV19 and TRBJ2-3; TRBD2 matches 8 bases. With 0 bases clipped from V and 2 bases from J, the junction kept 7 bases outside the gene matches. The germline V gene encodes CDR1 LNHDA and CDR2 SQIVND (reference sequence). The CDR3 is 17 amino acids. The CDR3 region has the DNA TGTGCCAGTAGTATAGAGGCTAGCGGGTCTCACACAGATACGCAGTATTTT. This sequence encodes CASSIEASGSHTDTQYF.

The rearrangement uses TRBV15 and TRBJ1-1, with D perhaps matching TRBD1 (5 bases). The CDR3 extends over 14 amino acids. Trimming shortened V by 4 bases and J by 0 bases, and 9 bases separated the two germline ends. Germline-derived CDR1 and CDR2 are LNHNV and YYDKDF (reference sequence). CDR3 sequence: CATSKRQLNTEAFF. The DNA for the CDR3 is TGTGCCACCAGCAAGAGACAGCTGAACACTGAAGCTTTCTTT.

The chain joins TRBV11-3 to TRBJ2-1; possible D gene TRBD2, 6 bases. The CDR3 runs 13 residues. The germline V and J ends were trimmed by 5 bases and 9 bases, with 14 bases remaining between them. Germline CDR1 and CDR2: SGHNT and YENEEA. The CDR3 coding sequence is TGTGCCAGCAGCGAGGGCGGGGAGTTTGAGCAGTTCTTC. Residues: CASSEGGEFEQFF. The full variable domain, rest sourced from reference TRBV11-3 and TRBJ2-1, is EAGVVQSPRYKIIEKKQPVAFWCNPISGHNTLYWYLQNLGQGPELLIRYENEEAVDDSQLPKDRFSAERLKGVDSTLKIQPAELGDSAVYLCASSEGGEFEQFFGPGTRLTVL.

The chain couples TRBV7-2 to TRBJ1-5; 8 bases match TRBD1. Trimming at V came to 4 bases and at J to 6 bases, leaving 8 bases not matched to a gene. This CDR3 comprises 15 residues. The V gene's germline CDR1 is SGHTA and CDR2 FQGNSA. CDR3 sequence reads: CASSSADRGPQPQHF. CDR3 nucleotide sequence: TGTGCCAGCAGCTCAGCCGACAGGGGTCCTCAGCCCCAGCATTTT. Together with reference TRBV7-2 and TRBJ1-5, the CDR3 gives the full variable domain: GAGVSQSPSNKVTEKGKDVELRCDPISGHTALYWYRQSLGQGLEFLIYFQGNSAPDKSGLPSDRFSAERTGGSVSTLTIQRTQQEDSAVYLCASSSADRGPQPQHFGDGTRLSIL.

V gene TRBV4-1 combines with J gene TRBJ2-7; 7 positions match TRBD2. The germline V gene has CDR1 MGHRA and CDR2 YSYEKL. This CDR3 contains 12 residues. In nucleotides, the CDR3 is TGCCGGGGAGGGCCTTGCGGCTACGAGCAGTACTTC. This gives the protein CRGGPCGYEQYF.

This chain joins TRBV5-5 and TRBJ1-2; D is perhaps TRBD1 (6 bases). V lost 2 bases, J lost 4 bases, and 15 bases lay in between. The germline CDR1 and CDR2 sequences are SGHKS and YYEKEE (reference sequence). CDR3 length equals 15 residues. The CDR3 DNA follows: TGTGCCAGCAGCTTAAGCGGAGGGGGGGGCTATGGCTACACCTTC. Translating it yields CASSLSGGGGYGYTF.

The genes are TRBV6-6 and TRBJ1-2, with D possibly being TRBD1 (6 bases). The germline gives CDR1 MNHNY, CDR2 SVGAGI (reference sequence). This CDR3 spans 14 amino acids. Deletions cut 6 bases from V and 3 bases from J, with 14 bases between. CDR3 protein: CASRYGQWDYGYTF. CDR3 coding DNA: TGTGCCAGCAGGTACGGACAGTGGGACTATGGCTACACCTTC.